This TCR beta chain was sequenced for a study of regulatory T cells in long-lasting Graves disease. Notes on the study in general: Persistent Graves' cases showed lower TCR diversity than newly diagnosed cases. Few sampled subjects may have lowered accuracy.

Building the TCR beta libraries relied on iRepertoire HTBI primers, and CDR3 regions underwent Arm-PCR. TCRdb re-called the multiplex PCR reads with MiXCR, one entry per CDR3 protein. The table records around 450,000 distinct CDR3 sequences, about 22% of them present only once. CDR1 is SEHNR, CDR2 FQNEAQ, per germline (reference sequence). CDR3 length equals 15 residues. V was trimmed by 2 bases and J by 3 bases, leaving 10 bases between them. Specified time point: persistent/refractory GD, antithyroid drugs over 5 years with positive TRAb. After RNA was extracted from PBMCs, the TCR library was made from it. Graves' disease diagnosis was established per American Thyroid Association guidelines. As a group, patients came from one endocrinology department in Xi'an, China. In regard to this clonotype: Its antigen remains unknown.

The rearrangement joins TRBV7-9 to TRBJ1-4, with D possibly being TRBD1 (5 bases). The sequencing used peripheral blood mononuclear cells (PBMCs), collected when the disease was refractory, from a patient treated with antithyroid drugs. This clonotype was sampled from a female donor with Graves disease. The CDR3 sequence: CASSLLRDSNEKLFF. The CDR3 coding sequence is TGTGCCAGCAGCTTACTTCGGGACTCTAATGAAAAACTGTTTTTT.